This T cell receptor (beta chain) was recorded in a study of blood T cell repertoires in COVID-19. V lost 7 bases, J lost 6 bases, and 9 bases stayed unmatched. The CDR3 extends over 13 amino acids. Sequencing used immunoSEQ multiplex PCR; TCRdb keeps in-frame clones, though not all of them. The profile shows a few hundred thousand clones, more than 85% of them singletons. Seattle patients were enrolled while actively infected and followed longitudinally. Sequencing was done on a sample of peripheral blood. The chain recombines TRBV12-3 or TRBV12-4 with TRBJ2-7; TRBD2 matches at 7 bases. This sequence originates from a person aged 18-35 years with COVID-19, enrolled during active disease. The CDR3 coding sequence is TGTGCCAGCACCTTCCGGGGGAGGGGCGAGCAGTACTTC. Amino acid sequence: CASTFRGRGEQYF.